This entry lists 25 T cell receptor beta chains sequenced from one sample in a study of cytomegalovirus exposure and HLA in healthy donors. This PCR relied on a set of 60 Vbeta primers and 13 Jbeta primers. Some clones are missing from TCRdb's copy, which holds only in-frame ones; the method was immunoSEQ multiplex PCR. Reported are some 130,000 clones; the ten largest clones contain roughly 1.7%. Sequenced input: PBMCs. These receptor sequences come from a man aged 18-30 years in good health and CMV-seronegative.

The chain has TRBV5-1 and TRBJ2-7; TRBD2 is a possible D gene (6 bases). The CDR3 is 12 amino acids. CDR1 SGHRS and CDR2 YFSETQ come from the germline V gene. Trimming shortened V by 1 base and J by 5 bases, and 7 bases separated the two germline ends. CDR3 region: CASSLRGDEQYF. The CDR3 coding sequence is TGCGCCAGCAGCTTGCGCGGGGACGAGCAGTACTTC.

V is TRBV5-3 and J is TRBJ2-3; 16 nucleotides align to TRBD2. TRBV5-3 is an open reading frame, and its role is uncertain. The CDR3 contains 20 residues. V was clipped by 1 base and J by 1 base; unmatched bases: 9. CDR3 sequence reads: CARSLFGTSGRAYGTDTQYF. The DNA of the CDR3 is TGTGCCAGAAGCTTGTTTGGGACTAGCGGGAGGGCCTATGGCACAGATACGCAGTATTTT.

V usage is TRBV15 and J usage is TRBJ1-5; D may be TRBD1 (6 bases). Germline V CDR1 and CDR2: LNHNV, YYDKDF (reference sequence). Trimming cost V 5 bases and J 4 bases, with 15 bases left between them. The CDR3 spans 15 residues. The CDR3 sequence is CATSPEKGGNQPQHF. CDR3 nucleotide sequence: TGTGCCACCAGCCCAGAGAAGGGGGGGAATCAGCCCCAGCATTTT.

This chain connects TRBV5-1 to TRBJ1-2, with 12 positions matching TRBD1. This CDR3 has 17 residues. Trimming cost V 7 bases and J 4 bases; bases outside gene matches: 14. The germline V gene encodes CDR1 SGHRS and CDR2 YFSETQ. In nucleotides, the CDR3 is TGCGCCAGCGCACCTAGCCGGGACAGGGGGCTGGTCTATGGCTACACCTTC. It translates to CASAPSRDRGLVYGYTF.

The chain carries TRBV11-3 and TRBJ1-4, with no clear D. V lost 6 bases to trimming and J lost 6 bases, with 11 bases between them. This CDR3 comprises 13 residues. Germline-derived CDR1 and CDR2 are SGHNT and YENEEA. CDR3 sequence: CASRTGSHEKLFF. The DNA of the CDR3 is TGTGCCAGCAGAACCGGGTCCCATGAAAAACTGTTTTTT.

V gene TRBV9 combines with J gene TRBJ2-1; perhaps TRBD2 as D (6 bases). V dropped 0 bases and J dropped 4 bases, with 14 bases sitting between them. The CDR3 runs to 16 residues. Germline CDR1 reads SGDLS; CDR2 reads YYNGEE. CDR3 loop: CASSVVGTSNYNEQFF. The CDR3 DNA reads as TGTGCCAGCAGCGTAGTGGGGACTTCGAATTACAATGAGCAGTTCTTC.

The chain employs TRBV29-1 and TRBJ1-3; D remains ambiguous. This CDR3 has 15 amino acids. From germline, CDR1 is SQVTM and CDR2 ANQGSEA. Trimming took off 6 bases at V and 0 bases at J, with 15 bases between the two ends. In nucleotides, the CDR3 is TGCAGCGTGGATTTGGAACGGAGCTCTGGAAACACCATATATTTT. Its translation is CSVDLERSSGNTIYF.

The chain is built from TRBV6-5 and TRBJ1-1, with 7 bases matching TRBD1. This CDR3 contains 13 residues. Germline CDR1 is MNHEY and CDR2 is SVGAGI. With 6 bases clipped from V and 2 bases from J, the junction kept 3 bases outside the gene matches. CDR3 sequence (DNA): TGTGCCAGCAGGGGACAGCTTAACACTGAAGCTTTCTTT. Protein sequence: CASRGQLNTEAFF.

The rearrangement uses TRBV6-6 and TRBJ2-1, with 10 bases that match TRBD2. The CDR3 is 14 residues long. CDR1 is MNHNY and CDR2 is SVGAGI in the germline V gene (reference sequence). J was trimmed by 7 bases and V by 6 bases; bases with no gene match: 6. CDR3 amino acids: CASRTSGLGNEQFF. The CDR3 DNA reads TGTGCCAGCAGGACTAGCGGGCTCGGTAATGAGCAGTTCTTC.

The J gene is TRBJ2-3, the V gene TRBV7-2; a possible D gene is TRBD2 (5 bases). The CDR3 is 15 residues long. Germline assignment: CDR1 SGHTA and CDR2 FQGNSA. Deletions cut 5 bases from V and 1 base from J, with 13 bases between. CDR3 coding DNA: TGTGCCAGCAGCCGGGTGGTGGGAGGCACAGATACGCAGTATTTT. Residues: CASSRVVGGTDTQYF.

This chain joins TRBV21-1 and TRBJ1-5; the table's TRBD1 call for D was not verified on the DNA. TRBV21-1 is noted as a pseudogene. This CDR3 is built from 16 residues. The CDR3 DNA reads as TGTGCCAGCAGCAACTTCAGAAGGGGCGTTCATCAGCCCCAGCATTTT. Its translation: CASSNFRRGVHQPQHF.

The rearrangement uses TRBV29-1 and TRBJ2-7; the match to TRBD1 covers 7 bases. Germline loops: CDR1 SQVTM, CDR2 ANQGSEA. Trimming removed 5 bases from V and 12 bases from J; junction bases left unmatched: 7. The CDR3 has 10 amino acids. The CDR3 nucleotides are TGCAGCGTTCTACTGACAGGGATGTACTTC. Translation: CSVLLTGMYF.

This chain links TRBV10-3 with TRBJ1-5, with 7 nucleotides matching TRBD1. The V gene end was trimmed by 8 bases and the J gene end by 4 bases; junction bases not matched to a gene: 5. The germline gives CDR1 ENHRY, CDR2 SYGVKD. This CDR3 has 13 amino acids. The CDR3 sequence: CAIGGTANQPQHF. The CDR3 bases are TGTGCCATCGGGGGGACAGCTAATCAGCCCCAGCATTTT.

V and J are TRBV30 and TRBJ1-6; no clear D gene. Trimming removed 0 bases from V and 6 bases from J, with 9 bases in between. Germline-derived CDR1 and CDR2 are GTSNPN and SVGIG (reference sequence). The CDR3 has 14 residues. The CDR3 DNA reads as TGTGCCTGGAGTGTGTCTCAGGCTAATTCACCCCTCCACTTT. Its protein product is CAWSVSQANSPLHF.

This sequence joins TRBV21-1 and TRBJ1-3; the table calls TRBD1, which could not be checked here. TRBV21-1 is a pseudogene segment. The CDR3 is 16 residues long. CDR3 in amino acids: CASRWGQKNSGNTIYF. The DNA of the CDR3 is TGTGCCAGCAGGTGGGGACAGAAAAACTCTGGAAACACCATATATTTT.

The genes are TRBV5-5 and TRBJ2-3, with a possible D match to TRBD1 (5 bases). The germline V gene has CDR1 SGHKS and CDR2 YYEKEE (reference sequence). This CDR3 contains 15 residues. V was pared by 4 bases and J by 5 bases, with 17 bases between. In DNA form, the CDR3 reads TGTGCCAGCAGCGTTAGTATGGGCAGGGTAGATACGCAGTATTTT. Translated, it gives CASSVSMGRVDTQYF.

V usage is TRBV9 and J usage is TRBJ1-4, with D unresolved. This CDR3 has 14 amino acids. Germline CDR1 SGDLS, CDR2 YYNGEE. The germline V and J ends were trimmed by 2 bases and 4 bases, with 9 bases remaining between them. The DNA of the CDR3 is TGTGCCAGCAGCGTTGCACAGAGTAATGAAAAACTGTTTTTT. The encoded protein is CASSVAQSNEKLFF.

The chain links TRBV30 to TRBJ1-6; D gene ambiguous. The germline V gene has CDR1 GTSNPN and CDR2 SVGIG (reference sequence). The CDR3 sequence is 14 residues long. V was pared by 3 bases and J by 3 bases, with 9 bases between. The CDR3 DNA reads as TGTGCCTGGAGGGCCGGACTCTATAATTCACCCCTCCACTTT. Translation gives CAWRAGLYNSPLHF. The full variable domain, in which reference TRBV30 and TRBJ1-6 provide the parts outside the CDR3, is SQTIHQWPATLVQPVGSPLSLECTVEGTSNPNLYWYRQAAGRGLQLLFYSVGIGQISSEVPQNLSASRPQDRQFILSSKKLLLSDSGFYLCAWRAGLYNSPLHFGNGTRLTVT.

The chain joins TRBV9 to TRBJ2-3, with 11 bases matching TRBD2. V dropped 3 bases and J dropped 7; count of bases not matched to a gene: 13. The CDR3 runs to 17 residues. The germline CDR1 and CDR2 sequences are SGDLS and YYNGEE. The DNA for the CDR3 is TGTGCCAGCAGCGGGGGGGGACCGGGACTAGCGGTCTATACGCAGTATTTT. Translated, it gives CASSGGGPGLAVYTQYF. Looking up the rest from reference TRBV9 and TRBJ2-3 gives the full variable domain: DSGVTQTPKHLITATGQRVTLRCSPRSGDLSVYWYQQSLDQGLQFLIQYYNGEERAKGNILERFSAQQFPDLHSELNLSSLELGDSALYFCASSGGGPGLAVYTQYFGPGTRLTVL.

The chain links TRBV6-5 to TRBJ1-2; D might be TRBD1 (6 bases). The CDR3 spans 16 residues. Germline loops: CDR1 MNHEY, CDR2 SVGAGI. V was cut by 4 bases and J by 1 base, with 16 bases left in between. The CDR3 region is CASSSHYGQSNYGYTF. CDR3 DNA sequence: TGTGCCAGCAGTTCCCACTATGGACAGAGTAACTATGGCTACACCTTC.

This chain links TRBV9 with TRBJ2-2, with a possible D match to TRBD2 (6 bases). The germline CDR1 and CDR2 sequences are SGDLS and YYNGEE. V lost 7 bases to trimming and J lost 5 bases, with 12 bases between them. The CDR3 loop spans 13 amino acids. The CDR3: CASGTPRTGELFF. The CDR3 DNA is TGTGCCAGCGGGACTCCCAGGACCGGGGAGCTGTTTTTT.

The gene calls are TRBV4-1 and TRBJ1-5; D not resolved. The CDR3 spans 15 residues. Germline V gene sequence: CDR1 MGHRA, CDR2 YSYEKL. The V end was cut by 6 bases, the J end by 0 bases, with 12 bases between. In nucleotides, the CDR3 is TGCGCCAGCAGACCAACCGGGTATAGCAATCAGCCCCAGCATTTT. Its translation is CASRPTGYSNQPQHF.

CDR3 amino acids: CASSLASRRAYEQYF. CDR3 DNA sequence: TGTGCCAGCAGTTTGGCTAGCAGGCGGGCCTACGAGCAGTACTTC. The genes are TRBV28 and TRBJ2-7; possible D gene TRBD2, 5 bases. The CDR3 totals 15 residues. V shed 3 bases and J shed 2 bases, with 14 bases lying between them. Per germline, CDR1 MDHEN and CDR2 SYDVKM.

The rearrangement links TRBV10-3 to TRBJ2-1; possibly TRBD1 for D (5 bases). Looked up from germline, CDR1 is ENHRY and CDR2 is SYGVKD. The length of the CDR3 is 13 residues. V dropped 6 bases and J dropped 8 bases, with 14 bases sitting between them. CDR3 coding DNA: TGTGCCATCAGGGGCCAAGGGGTCGATGAGCAGTTCTTC. Its protein product is CAIRGQGVDEQFF.

This chain joins TRBV11-3 and TRBJ2-7; maybe TRBD1 (6 bases). V lost 8 bases and J lost 3, with 14 bases in between. This CDR3 is built from 13 residues. Germline values: CDR1 SGHNT, CDR2 YENEEA. The CDR3 protein is CASQWTEGYEQYF. Here the CDR3 DNA reads TGTGCCAGCCAATGGACAGAGGGCTACGAGCAGTACTTC.